Shown below are 20 T cell receptor beta chains from a single sample sequenced in a study of T cells in Graves' hyperthyroidism and ophthalmopathy. Researchers took RNA transcripts and amplified the TCR beta CDR3 regions from them. The HTBI primer set served for first-round RT-PCR of the TCR CDR3. MiXCR, applied by TCRdb to the multiplex PCR reads, yields one record per CDR3 protein. The sample lists 300,000 to 400,000 distinct CDR3 sequences; 14% were seen once. Material for sequencing was blood. All receptors come from a woman aged 30 to 39 with Graves' ophthalmopathy.

On this clonotype: A much larger clone differs from this one at a single base, so this may be a read error. The chain links TRBV7-9 to TRBJ2-2, with a weak D call TRBD2 (6 bases). CDR3 length: 12 amino acids. Germline V gives CDR1 SEHNR, CDR2 FQNEAQ (reference sequence). The CDR3 here is CASSLVTGGLFF. CDR3 DNA sequence: TGTGCCAGCAGCTTAGTGACCGGGGGGCTGTTTTTT. Full variable domain (remainder filled in from reference TRBV7-9 and TRBJ2-2): DTGVSQNPRHKITKRGQNVTFRCDPISEHNRLYWYRQTLGQGPEFLTYFQNEAQLEKSRLLSDRFSAERPKGSFSTLEIQRTEQGDSAMYLCASSLVTGGLFFGEGSRLTVL.

This clonotype was observed a single time. V and J are TRBV13 and TRBJ2-1, with 9 bases that match TRBD2. The germline V gene has CDR1 PRHDT and CDR2 FYEKMQ (reference sequence). The CDR3 extends over 14 amino acids. V trimming: 1 base; J trimming: 9 bases; junction bases outside the gene matches: 4. The DNA of the CDR3 is TGTGCCAGCAGCTTAGTAGCGGGGGTGGGTGAGCAGTTCTTC. It codes for CASSLVAGVGEQFF.

Comment on this clonotype: Compared with germline, one end of the junction differs, possibly owing to a read error. The CDR3, as DNA: TGTACCAGCAGCCGCACCGGGACAGGGGTTAATTCACCCCTCCACTTT. This translates into CTSSRTGTGVNSPLHF. The chain uses TRBV5-5 and TRBJ1-6, with 10 bases fitting TRBD1. The CDR3 is 16 amino acids. Germline V CDR1 and CDR2: SGHKS, YYEKEE (reference sequence).

This clonotype was observed many times. The chain joins TRBV20-1 to TRBJ2-3, with unresolved D. V gave up 3 bases and J gave up 2 bases, with 9 bases separating them. Germline V gene data show CDR1 as DFQATT and CDR2 as SNEGSKA (reference sequence). The CDR3 sequence is 13 residues long. The CDR3 nucleotides read TGCAGTGCTAGGTCTGTCTCCACAGATACGCAGTATTTT. This encodes CSARSVSTDTQYF.

This clonotype was recorded at least ten times. The chain carries TRBV28 and TRBJ1-1; D not resolved. CDR1 is MDHEN, CDR2 SYDVKM, per germline. The CDR3 covers 12 residues. V was clipped by 3 bases and J by 4 bases, with 6 bases between them. The CDR3 loop reads CASSFDGTEAFF. The CDR3 DNA reads TGTGCCAGCAGTTTTGACGGCACTGAAGCTTTCTTT.

This clonotype was seen ten or more times. This chain links TRBV28 with TRBJ2-7; 8 bases map to TRBD1. The CDR3 spans 15 residues. Unmatched junction bases numbered 9, after V lost 5 bases and J lost 3 bases. The germline gives CDR1 MDHEN, CDR2 SYDVKM. This CDR3 reads CASSARTGYIYEQYF. CDR3 DNA sequence: TGTGCCAGCAGTGCCCGGACAGGGTATATCTACGAGCAGTACTTC. Filled out from reference TRBV28 and TRBJ2-7, the complete variable domain reads DVKVTQSSRYLVKRTGEKVFLECVQDMDHENMFWYRQDPGLGLRLIYFSYDVKMKEKGDIPEGYSVSREKKERFSLILESASTNQTSMYLCASSARTGYIYEQYFGPGTRLTVT.

This clonotype was detected ten times or more. The V and J genes are TRBV4-1 and TRBJ1-2; 7 bases fit TRBD1. This CDR3 comprises 15 residues. Per germline, CDR1 MGHRA and CDR2 YSYEKL. V was clipped by 3 bases and J by 1 base; unmatched bases: 5. In DNA form, the CDR3 reads TGCGCCAGCAGCCATACGACAGGGAATAACTATGGCTACACCTTC. It is translated as CASSHTTGNNYGYTF.

The chain is built from TRBV15 and TRBJ1-4; 9 bases map to TRBD1. The CDR3 extends over 15 amino acids. Germline V gives CDR1 LNHNV, CDR2 YYDKDF (reference sequence). J gave up 7 bases and V 5 bases, and 8 bases lay outside the gene matches. Here the CDR3 DNA reads TGTGCCACCAGCCTATTGGACAGGGGCGGTGAAAAACTGTTTTTT. Protein sequence: CATSLLDRGGEKLFF.

This clonotype occurred many times. The J gene is TRBJ1-6, the V gene TRBV3-1; 10 positions agree with TRBD1. This CDR3 is 18 amino acids long. Per the germline V gene, CDR1 is LGHDT and CDR2 is YNNKEL (reference sequence). V lost 5 bases and J lost 0; bases outside the gene matches: 7. This CDR3 is CASSTGQGIGSYNSPLHF. The CDR3 DNA follows: TGTGCCAGCAGCACGGGACAGGGGATCGGCTCCTATAATTCACCCCTCCACTTT.

In this sample, this clonotype turned up many times. The rearrangement uses TRBV20-1 and TRBJ1-5; a weak D match, TRBD1 (6 bases). The ends were cut back, 2 bases at V and 3 bases at J, with 8 bases in the middle. The CDR3 length is 13 residues. From germline, CDR1 is DFQATT and CDR2 SNEGSKA (reference sequence). The CDR3 region has the DNA TGCAGTGCTAGACGGGACACCAATCAGCCCCAGCATTTT. Its protein is CSARRDTNQPQHF.

The sample holds many counts of this clonotype. This chain uses TRBV27 with TRBJ1-5, with D unresolved. Germline CDR1 MNHEY, CDR2 SMNVEV (reference sequence). The V gene lost 3 bases and the J gene lost 3 bases, with 9 bases spanning the gap. The CDR3 sequence is 14 residues long. CDR3 protein: CASSFRSDNQPQHF. CDR3 coding DNA: TGTGCCAGCAGTTTCAGGAGCGACAATCAGCCCCAGCATTTT.

V and J are TRBV27 and TRBJ2-7, with a weak D call TRBD2 (6 bases). From germline, CDR1 is MNHEY and CDR2 SMNVEV (reference sequence). CDR3 length equals 12 residues. V was trimmed by 3 bases and J by 6 bases, leaving 9 bases between them. Here the CDR3 DNA reads TGTGCCAGCAGTTTTCAGGGAGGCGAGCAGTACTTC. Encoded protein: CASSFQGGEQYF.

This clonotype has ten or more counts. The rearrangement links TRBV6-2 or TRBV6-3 to TRBJ1-1; the D gene is possibly TRBD1 (5 bases). The CDR3 extends over 14 amino acids. Germline values: CDR1 MNHEY, CDR2 SVGEGT. V gave up 2 bases and J gave up 6 bases, with 13 bases separating them. The CDR3 loop is CASSYRGPQAEAFF. In DNA, the CDR3 is TGTGCCAGCAGTTACAGGGGACCCCAGGCTGAAGCTTTCTTT.

Worth noting for this clonotype: A single base separates this from a much larger clone, so it may be a read error. The chain couples TRBV20-1 to TRBJ1-5, with unresolved D. In germline, CDR1 is DFQATT, CDR2 SNEGSKA (reference sequence). The CDR3 has 15 residues. CDR3 coding DNA: TGCAGTGCTAGTTCCGACGGGGTGAGCAATCAGCGCCAGCATTTT. Encoded protein: CSASSDGVSNQRQHF.

This clonotype has a count of ten or more. This chain uses TRBV20-1 with TRBJ2-7, with 7 nucleotides matching TRBD1. The ends lost 6 bases at V and 4 bases at J; junction bases unmatched: 9. The germline V gene has CDR1 DFQATT and CDR2 SNEGSKA (reference sequence). The CDR3 extends over 13 amino acids. CDR3 residues: CSAVRGLSYEQYF. CDR3 sequence (DNA): TGCAGTGCCGTTAGGGGGCTGAGTTACGAGCAGTACTTC.

This clonotype was recorded many times. This chain links TRBV30 with TRBJ1-2; TRBD1 agrees at 7 bases. The CDR3 extends over 13 amino acids. Germline loops: CDR1 GTSNPN, CDR2 SVGIG (reference sequence). J gave up 8 bases and V 2 bases, and 8 bases lay outside the gene matches. The CDR3 DNA sequence: TGTGCCTGGAGTCTGGGACAGAAGTTAGGCTACACCTTC. It yields the protein CAWSLGQKLGYTF. Drawing the rest from reference TRBV30 and TRBJ1-2, the complete variable domain is SQTIHQWPATLVQPVGSPLSLECTVEGTSNPNLYWYRQAAGRGLQLLFYSVGIGQISSEVPQNLSASRPQDRQFILSSKKLLLSDSGFYLCAWSLGQKLGYTFGSGTRLTVV.

This clonotype was detected ten times or more. The J gene is TRBJ2-5, the V gene TRBV3-1; D possibly corresponds to TRBD1 (7 bases). Germline V lookup: CDR1 LGHDT, CDR2 YNNKEL (reference sequence). CDR3 length: 15 residues. The V end was cut by 0 bases, the J end by 4 bases, with 12 bases between. CDR3: CASSQDRGAAETQYF. As DNA, the CDR3 is TGTGCCAGCAGCCAAGACAGGGGGGCAGCAGAGACCCAGTACTTC.

This clonotype was observed a few times. The V call is TRBV27, the J call TRBJ1-5, with D possibly being TRBD1 (5 bases). The germline V gene encodes CDR1 MNHEY and CDR2 SMNVEV (reference sequence). CDR3 length equals 14 residues. Between the trimmed V and J ends, which lost 4 bases and 7 bases, there was a span of 14 bases. CDR3: CASSYGRGLQPQHF. As DNA, the CDR3 is TGTGCCAGCAGTTACGGGAGGGGATTACAGCCCCAGCATTTT.

This rearrangement joins TRBV5-1 to TRBJ1-4; D gene unclear. Trimming took 2 bases from V and 3 from J, leaving 14 bases between them. This CDR3 has 16 amino acids. CDR1 is SGHRS, CDR2 YFSETQ, per germline. In DNA form, the CDR3 reads TGCGCCAGCAGCTTTGCAGATTTTACAGCTAATGAAAAACTGTTTTTT. Protein product: CASSFADFTANEKLFF.

This clonotype was seen a handful of times. The chain couples TRBV20-1 to TRBJ1-3; 8 bases are shared with TRBD1. The V segment lost 0 bases and the J segment 4 bases; nucleotides outside the gene matches: 2. The germline V gene encodes CDR1 DFQATT and CDR2 SNEGSKA (reference sequence). This CDR3 has 14 amino acids. In DNA form, the CDR3 reads TGCAGTGCTAGAGAAGGACAGGGCGGAAACACCATATATTTT. Translated: CSAREGQGGNTIYF.